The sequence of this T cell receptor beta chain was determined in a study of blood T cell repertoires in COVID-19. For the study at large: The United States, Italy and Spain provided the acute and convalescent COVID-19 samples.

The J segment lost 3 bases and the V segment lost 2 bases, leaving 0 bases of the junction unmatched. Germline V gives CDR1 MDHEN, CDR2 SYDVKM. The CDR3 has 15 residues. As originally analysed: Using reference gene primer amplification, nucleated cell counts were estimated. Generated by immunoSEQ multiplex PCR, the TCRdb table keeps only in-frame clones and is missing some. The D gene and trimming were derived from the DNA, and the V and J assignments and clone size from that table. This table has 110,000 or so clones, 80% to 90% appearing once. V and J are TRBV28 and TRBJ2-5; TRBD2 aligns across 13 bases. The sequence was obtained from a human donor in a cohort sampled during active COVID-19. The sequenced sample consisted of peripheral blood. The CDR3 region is CASSLTSGGEETQYF. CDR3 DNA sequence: TGTGCCAGCAGTTTAACTAGCGGGGGGGAAGAGACCCAGTACTTC.